What follows describes a single TCR beta chain. This clonotype was observed a handful of times. It lacks a known antigen. The input lacks base qualities; no much larger clone sits a single base away. Systemically healthy Caucasian individuals from Russia, 35 to 40 in total and aged roughly 6 to 100 years, were included as donors. Each donor gave 8 to 10 milliliters of peripheral blood, drawn into EDTA-treated Vacutainer tubes. Ficoll-Paque density-gradient centrifugation was used to isolate PBMCs, with at least 6.5 million per sample. Trizol reagent was used to extract total RNA from the PBMCs, yielding at least 5.5 micrograms per sample. Naive CD45RAhigh/CD27high T cell percentages were measured by flow cytometry on a PBMC aliquot from every donor. Library preparation was by 5' RACE. The sequencer listed for this sample is Illumina HiSeq 2500. A second PCR of about 6 to 11 cycles was performed with a sample-barcoded 5' primer and a J-beta primer mix. A template-switch 5' adaptor carrying 12 random nucleotides introduced a unique molecular identifier onto each TCR beta cDNA molecule. Each sample yielded at least 2.5 million CDR3-containing paired-end reads. First-strand cDNA was synthesized from all RNA with the Mint cDNA synthesis kit, primed by a TRBC-specific oligonucleotide. After uracil-DNA glycosylase treatment, a first 18-cycle PCR used universal primers M1SS and BC2_uni_R on all cDNA. The study's own analysis went as follows. Each sample was normalized by randomly selecting 1 million high-quality reads, each carrying a distinct molecular identifier. Instead of being binned into consensus sequences, reads that shared molecular identifiers were thrown out. MiTCR, with a Q25 quality threshold and the strictest error-elimination algorithm, was used for CDR3 identification, clonotype clustering and error correction. A nonparametric unseen species model using Euler transformation provided a lower-bound estimate of total TCR beta diversity. TCRdb passed the public sequencing reads through fastp at Q25 and MiXCR, retaining productive beta sequences. A single entry per CDR3 protein holds the most common genes and DNA from its merged rows. For this entry, the V and J calls and clone size follow TCRdb and not the study's own pipeline. Within this sample are some 880,000 distinct CDR3 sequences, with 36% of them counted one time only. 13% of the sample is taken by the ten largest.

This entry is derived from a study of blood T cells in healthy people across ages (dated by TCRdb to between 2015 and 2016). Regarding the research as a whole: In model experiments, template switching captured roughly one uniquely barcoded TCR beta cDNA molecule for every two T cells. Four age groups were formed from the donors: young (average roughly 15 years), middle-aged (approximately 42), aged (62) and long-lived (around 80). Using the same blood draw, the study looked at two additional independent replicas of 1 million unique cDNA reads for two donors, one aged 18 to 30 and the other aged 80 or older. The study measured age-related changes in TCR beta repertoire diversity using deep sequencing normalized with unique cDNA molecular identifiers. To avoid experimental bias, donors of different ages were randomly spread across the sequencing lanes.

The full study reports these points: Estimates of total diversity based on one million sequenced T cells were regarded as lower bounds and as underestimates. The percentage of naive T cells measured by flow cytometry correlated strongly with observed TCR beta diversity. As age increased, observed TCR beta diversity per million T cells dropped in a roughly linear way, and a significant reduction was already evident by age 40. Donor CMV infection status was unknown, potentially confounding age-related changes in expanded clonotypes. Since profiling was done on bulk unsorted PBMCs, naive and antigen-experienced compartments could not be conclusively compared. The long-lived group showed more naive CD4+ T cells, fewer expanded clones and increased TCR diversity than the aged group, suggesting age selection.

This receptor was identified in a man aged 18 to 29 in good health. What was sequenced was blood.

The CDR3 here reads CASSPGSRVEKLFF. The base sequence is TGTGCCAGCAGTCCAGGGTCGCGGGTTGAAAAACTGTTTTTT. The chain uses TRBV12-3 or TRBV12-4 and TRBJ1-4; the D gene is perhaps TRBD1, on 5 matching bases. Inclusive of the bounding cysteine and phenylalanine, the CDR3 is 14 residues long. Left in the record is the CDR3 DNA by itself, 42 bases read in frame from the first base. Deletion took 5 bases off V and 7 bases off J, with a span of 14 bases between the germline ends.